These 22 T cell receptor beta chains originate from one sample sequenced in a study of blood T cell repertoires in COVID-19. Assay: immunoSEQ multiplex PCR; the TCRdb copy retains only in-frame clones and omits some. The sample includes 60,000 to 75,000 clones, roughly nine tenths of them seen just once. The sequenced material came from peripheral blood. These receptors all come from a man aged 40-55 years with COVID-19, enrolled during active disease.

J is TRBJ1-5 and V is TRBV7-6, with D possibly being TRBD1 (5 bases). CDR3 length: 16 amino acids. V was clipped by 3 bases and J by 3 bases, with 15 bases between them. CDR1 and CDR2 from the germline V gene are SGHVS and FNYEAQ. CDR3 amino acids: CASSLNQGLDNQPQHF. CDR3 DNA sequence: TGTGCCAGCAGCTTGAATCAGGGTTTGGACAATCAGCCCCAGCATTTT.

The chain recombines TRBV4-2 with TRBJ1-2; possible D gene TRBD1, 5 bases. V lost 0 bases, J lost 8 bases, and 16 bases lay in between. CDR3 length: 15 residues. Germline V gene data show CDR1 as LGHNA and CDR2 as YNFKEQ. CDR3 sequence (DNA): TGTGCCAGCAGCCAAGATCTGGGAGGGGCGGGAGGCTACACCTTC. It translates to CASSQDLGGAGGYTF.

The chain joins TRBV5-1 to TRBJ1-1, with 8 bases matching TRBD1. With 4 bases clipped from V and 1 base from J, the junction kept 6 bases outside the gene matches. This CDR3 comprises 15 residues. Germline CDR1 and CDR2: SGHRS and YFSETQ. The DNA of the CDR3 is TGCGCCAGCAGCCAGCGAGGGACAGGGAACACTGAAGCTTTCTTT. This sequence encodes CASSQRGTGNTEAFF. The full variable domain, rest sourced from reference TRBV5-1 and TRBJ1-1, is KAGVTQTPRYLIKTRGQQVTLSCSPISGHRSVSWYQQTPGQGLQFLFEYFSETQRNKGNFPGRFSGRQFSNSRSEMNVSTLELGDSALYLCASSQRGTGNTEAFFGQGTRLTVV.

The V call is TRBV27, the J call TRBJ2-5, with TRBD1 matching 9 bases. The CDR3 contains 16 residues. CDR1 is MNHEY and CDR2 is SMNVEV in the germline V gene (reference sequence). V dropped 4 bases and J dropped 4; count of bases not matched to a gene: 10. The chain's CDR3 is CASSSRPQGAGETQYF. CDR3 bases: TGTGCCAGCAGTTCGCGCCCACAGGGGGCGGGAGAGACCCAGTACTTC.

This rearrangement joins TRBV28 to TRBJ2-1; unclear D gene. Germline V lookup: CDR1 MDHEN, CDR2 SYDVKM. V lost 4 bases, J lost 0 bases, and 4 bases lay in between. The CDR3 consists of 13 residues. CDR3 in DNA: TGTGCCAGCAGTTCGAGCTCCTACAATGAGCAGTTCTTC. This translates into CASSSSSYNEQFF.

This chain connects TRBV30 to TRBJ2-7, with TRBD1 matching 9 bases. The J segment lost 5 bases and the V segment lost 3 bases, leaving 5 bases of the junction unmatched. Per the germline V gene, CDR1 is GTSNPN and CDR2 is SVGIG (reference sequence). CDR3 length equals 13 residues. CDR3 loop: CAWRDRGVDEQYF. As DNA, the CDR3 is TGTGCCTGGAGGGACAGGGGTGTGGACGAGCAGTACTTC.

The rearrangement joins TRBV5-4 to TRBJ1-6, with TRBD1 matching over 9 bases. After removal of 4 bases from V and 6 bases from J, the junction contained 5 bases not matched to a gene. The CDR3 length is 15 residues. From germline, CDR1 is SGHNT and CDR2 YYREEE (reference sequence). CDR3 in amino acids: CASSPSTGGNSPLHF. The DNA for the CDR3 is TGTGCCAGCAGCCCCTCGACAGGGGGTAATTCACCCCTCCACTTT.

The chain carries TRBV6-5 and TRBJ1-1, with 7 positions matching TRBD1. The CDR3 contains 14 residues. J lost 4 bases, V lost 4 bases, and 6 bases had no gene match. Germline assignment: CDR1 MNHEY and CDR2 SVGAGI. CDR3 nucleotides: TGTGCCAGCAGTTCCGGGACAGTGAGCACTGAAGCTTTCTTT. It is translated as CASSSGTVSTEAFF.

The chain couples TRBV30 to TRBJ1-1, with D possibly matching TRBD1 (5 bases). Trimming cost V 5 bases and J 5 bases, with 15 bases left between them. CDR3 length equals 13 residues. Per the germline V gene, CDR1 is GTSNPN and CDR2 is SVGIG (reference sequence). This chain's CDR3 is CAWERVSGTEAFF. CDR3 DNA: TGTGCCTGGGAGAGAGTTTCAGGGACTGAAGCTTTCTTT.

The sample holds one count of this clone. V gene TRBV11-3 combines with J gene TRBJ2-2; TRBD2 matches 7 bases. J gave up 4 bases and V 5 bases, and 7 bases lay outside the gene matches. The CDR3 has 15 amino acids. Germline lookup yields CDR1 SGHNT and CDR2 YENEEA. CDR3 DNA sequence: TGTGCCAGCAGCCCCCCGGGGGGTCGCACCGGGGAGCTGTTTTTT. Residues: CASSPPGGRTGELFF.

The V gene is TRBV7-9, the J gene TRBJ2-7; TRBD1 aligns across 11 bases. There are 15 residues in the CDR3. J was trimmed by 5 bases and V by 5 bases; bases with no gene match: 8. CDR1 is SEHNR, CDR2 FQNEAQ, per germline (reference sequence). This CDR3 is CASSTRTGGLHEQYF. CDR3 DNA: TGTGCCAGCAGCACCCGGACAGGGGGCCTTCACGAGCAGTACTTC.

The V call is TRBV9, the J call TRBJ2-5; 8 bases line up with TRBD2. The V gene end was trimmed by 4 bases and the J gene end by 4 bases; junction bases not matched to a gene: 6. Germline CDR1 reads SGDLS; CDR2 reads YYNGEE. This CDR3 contains 14 residues. The CDR3 loop is CASSSRGGPETQYF. As DNA, the CDR3 is TGTGCCAGCAGCTCCCGGGGGGGGCCAGAGACCCAGTACTTC.

The J gene is TRBJ1-6, the V gene TRBV5-1, with D tentatively TRBD1 (5 bases). Trimming removed 0 bases at V and 6 bases at J, with 10 bases between. Germline V gives CDR1 SGHRS, CDR2 YFSETQ. The CDR3 consists of 15 residues. DNA for the CDR3: TGCGCCAGCAGCTTGGAATCAGGGTCTAATTCACCCCTCCACTTT. Its translation: CASSLESGSNSPLHF.

In DNA form, the CDR3 reads TGTGCCAGTAGCCATACGGAGGACTATGGCTACACCTTC. This translates into CASSHTEDYGYTF. The chain couples TRBV19 to TRBJ1-2; D call uncertain. V was cut by 6 bases and J by 3 bases, with 11 bases left in between. CDR3 length: 13 amino acids. Germline V gene sequence: CDR1 LNHDA, CDR2 SQIVND (reference sequence).

The genes are TRBV6-1 and TRBJ1-1, with 7 bases lining up with TRBD1. The CDR3 sequence is 14 residues long. After removal of 3 bases from V and 5 bases from J, the junction contained 6 bases not matched to a gene. The germline V gene encodes CDR1 MNHNS and CDR2 SASEGT. The CDR3 DNA is TGTGCCAGCAGTGATGGGGACAGAAGAACTGAAGCTTTCTTT. Translation: CASSDGDRRTEAFF.

A single count supports this clone. This chain connects TRBV27 to TRBJ2-7; D not certain. The CDR3 sequence is 16 residues long. Germline V gene data show CDR1 as MNHEY and CDR2 as SMNVEV (reference sequence). The V gene lost 7 bases and the J gene lost 2 bases, with 21 bases spanning the gap. The CDR3 loop is CASTLSATDLPYEQYF. CDR3 coding DNA: TGTGCCAGCACCCTAAGCGCCACCGATCTGCCCTACGAGCAGTACTTC.

The rearrangement uses TRBV28 and TRBJ2-7; a weak D match, TRBD2 (5 bases). The germline V gene has CDR1 MDHEN and CDR2 SYDVKM. The CDR3 has 14 amino acids. V lost 10 bases and J 9 bases, leaving 25 bases between the germline ends. The CDR3 is CATADGGLSAVQYF. As DNA, the CDR3 is TGTGCCACCGCCGATGGAGGTCTCTCGGCGGTGCAGTACTTC.

V is TRBV18 and J is TRBJ2-1, with 9 bases aligning to TRBD1. J gave up 5 bases and V 0 bases, and 11 bases lay outside the gene matches. In germline, CDR1 is KGHSH, CDR2 LQKENI. This CDR3 has 18 residues. The CDR3: CASSPPGFGTGSDNEQFF. The CDR3 DNA reads TGTGCCAGCTCACCACCGGGGTTTGGGACAGGGAGTGACAATGAGCAGTTCTTC.

There are a few counts of this clone. This chain connects TRBV2 to TRBJ1-1; D call uncertain. V lost 4 bases to trimming and J lost 3 bases, with 9 bases between them. The CDR3 consists of 13 residues. Germline CDR1 SNHLY, CDR2 FYNNEI. For the CDR3, the DNA is TGTGCCAGCAGTGGCCAGGAGGACACTGAAGCTTTCTTT. The encoded protein is CASSGQEDTEAFF.

The rearrangement joins TRBV30 to TRBJ1-6; possible D gene TRBD1, 6 bases. Germline lookup yields CDR1 GTSNPN and CDR2 SVGIG (reference sequence). V was cut by 3 bases and J by 14 bases, with 23 bases left in between. The CDR3 runs 15 residues. CDR3 region: CAWSTGGGSLGALHF. CDR3 bases: TGTGCCTGGAGCACGGGGGGCGGTTCGTTGGGGGCCCTCCACTTT.

V gene TRBV15 combines with J gene TRBJ1-6, with a weak D call TRBD1 (6 bases). This CDR3 has 15 residues. The germline V gene encodes CDR1 LNHNV and CDR2 YYDKDF (reference sequence). The V gene lost 0 bases and the J gene lost 7 bases, with 10 bases spanning the gap. In DNA form, the CDR3 reads TGTGCCACCAGCAGAGATGCAGGGGTCAATTCACCCCTCCACTTT. This encodes CATSRDAGVNSPLHF.

The chain combines TRBV5-5 with TRBJ1-4; maybe TRBD1 (6 bases). Germline assignment: CDR1 SGHKS and CDR2 YYEKEE (reference sequence). This CDR3 contains 17 residues. The V end lost 3 bases, the J end lost 8 bases, and 23 bases lay between the germline ends. The CDR3 DNA sequence: TGTGCCAGCAGCTGGTCAGGGGAAGGGGATATTCGAGAAAAACTGTTTTTT. It is translated as CASSWSGEGDIREKLFF. The entire variable domain, with the rest obtained from reference TRBV5-5 and TRBJ1-4, is as follows: DAGVTQSPTHLIKTRGQQVTLRCSPISGHKSVSWYQQVLGQGPQFIFQYYEKEERGRGNFPDRFSARQFPNYSSELNVNALLLGDSALYLCASSWSGEGDIREKLFFGSGTQLSVL.